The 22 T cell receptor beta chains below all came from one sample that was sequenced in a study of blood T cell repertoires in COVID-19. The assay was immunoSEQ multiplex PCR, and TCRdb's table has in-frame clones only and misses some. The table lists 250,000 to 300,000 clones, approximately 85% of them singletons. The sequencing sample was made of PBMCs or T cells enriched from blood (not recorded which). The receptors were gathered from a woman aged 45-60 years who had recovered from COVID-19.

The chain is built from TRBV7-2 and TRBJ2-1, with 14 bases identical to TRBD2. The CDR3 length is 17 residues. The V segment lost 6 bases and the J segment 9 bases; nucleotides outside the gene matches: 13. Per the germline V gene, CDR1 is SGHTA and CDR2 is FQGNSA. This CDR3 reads CASRPGLAGVGLAEQFF. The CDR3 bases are TGTGCCAGCAGACCGGGACTAGCGGGAGTTGGTTTGGCTGAGCAGTTCTTC. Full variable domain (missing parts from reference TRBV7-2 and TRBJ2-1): GAGVSQSPSNKVTEKGKDVELRCDPISGHTALYWYRQSLGQGLEFLIYFQGNSAPDKSGLPSDRFSAERTGGSVSTLTIQRTQQEDSAVYLCASRPGLAGVGLAEQFFGPGTRLTVL.

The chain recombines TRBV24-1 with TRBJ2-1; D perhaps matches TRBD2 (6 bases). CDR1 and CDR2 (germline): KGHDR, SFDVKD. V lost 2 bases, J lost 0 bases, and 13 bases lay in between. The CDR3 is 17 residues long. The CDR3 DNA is TGTGCCACCAGTGATTCGGATCCCGGGAGCTCCTACAATGAGCAGTTCTTC. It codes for CATSDSDPGSSYNEQFF.

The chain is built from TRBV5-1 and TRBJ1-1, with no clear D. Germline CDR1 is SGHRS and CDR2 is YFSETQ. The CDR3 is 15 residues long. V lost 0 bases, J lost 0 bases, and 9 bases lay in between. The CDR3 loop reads CASSLGSLMNTEAFF. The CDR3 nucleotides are TGCGCCAGCAGCTTGGGAAGCCTCATGAACACTGAAGCTTTCTTT.

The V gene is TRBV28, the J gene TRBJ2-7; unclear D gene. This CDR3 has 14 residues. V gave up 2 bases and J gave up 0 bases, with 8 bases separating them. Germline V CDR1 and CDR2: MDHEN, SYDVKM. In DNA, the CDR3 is TGTGCCAGCAGTTTAGACTCGAGCTCCTACGAGCAGTACTTC. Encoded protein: CASSLDSSSYEQYF.

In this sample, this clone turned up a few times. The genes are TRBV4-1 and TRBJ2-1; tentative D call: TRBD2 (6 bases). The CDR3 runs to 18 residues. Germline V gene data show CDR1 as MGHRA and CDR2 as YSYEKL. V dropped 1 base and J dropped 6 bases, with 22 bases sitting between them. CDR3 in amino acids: CASSQGRIGGINTNEQFF. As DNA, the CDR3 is TGCGCCAGCAGCCAAGGTCGGATTGGAGGGATTAATACCAATGAGCAGTTCTTC.

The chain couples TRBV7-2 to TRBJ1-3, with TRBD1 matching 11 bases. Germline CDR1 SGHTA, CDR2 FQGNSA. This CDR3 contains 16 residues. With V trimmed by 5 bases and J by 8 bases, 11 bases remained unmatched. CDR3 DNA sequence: TGTGCCAGCAGCCCTGCCGGGACAGGGGGGAGGTACACCATATATTTT. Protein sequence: CASSPAGTGGRYTIYF.

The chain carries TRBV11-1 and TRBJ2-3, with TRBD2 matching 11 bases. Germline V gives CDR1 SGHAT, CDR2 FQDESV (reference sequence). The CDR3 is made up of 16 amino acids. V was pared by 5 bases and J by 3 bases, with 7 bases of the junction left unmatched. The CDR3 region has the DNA TGTGCCAGCAGCCCCAGACTAGCGGGGAGTACAGATACGCAGTATTTT. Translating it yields CASSPRLAGSTDTQYF.

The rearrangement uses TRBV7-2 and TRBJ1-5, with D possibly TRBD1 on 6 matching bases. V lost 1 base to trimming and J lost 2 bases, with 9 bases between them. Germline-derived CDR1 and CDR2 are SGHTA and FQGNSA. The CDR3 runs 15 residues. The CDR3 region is CASSLESGGNQPQHF. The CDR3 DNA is TGTGCCAGCAGCTTAGAGTCAGGGGGCAATCAGCCCCAGCATTTT.

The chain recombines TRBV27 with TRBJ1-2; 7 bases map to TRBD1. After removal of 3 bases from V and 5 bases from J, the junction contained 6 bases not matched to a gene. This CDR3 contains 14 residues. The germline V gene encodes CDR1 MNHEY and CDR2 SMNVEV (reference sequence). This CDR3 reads CASSFTGDGYGYTF. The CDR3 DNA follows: TGTGCCAGCAGTTTTACAGGGGACGGATATGGCTACACCTTC.

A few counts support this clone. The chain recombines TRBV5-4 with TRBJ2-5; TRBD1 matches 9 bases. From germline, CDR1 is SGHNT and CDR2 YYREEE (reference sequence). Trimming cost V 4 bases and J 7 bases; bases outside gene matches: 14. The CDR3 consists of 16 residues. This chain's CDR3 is CASSHKGTGSLATQYF. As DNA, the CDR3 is TGTGCCAGCAGCCATAAAGGGACAGGGTCCCTAGCGACCCAGTACTTC.

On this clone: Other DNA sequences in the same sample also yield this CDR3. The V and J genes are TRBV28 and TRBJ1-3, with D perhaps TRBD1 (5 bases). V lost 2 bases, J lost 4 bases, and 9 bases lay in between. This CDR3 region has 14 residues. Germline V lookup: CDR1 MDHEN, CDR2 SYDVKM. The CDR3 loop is CASSLGGAGNTIYF. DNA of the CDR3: TGTGCCAGCAGTTTAGGTGGGGCAGGAAACACCATATATTTT.

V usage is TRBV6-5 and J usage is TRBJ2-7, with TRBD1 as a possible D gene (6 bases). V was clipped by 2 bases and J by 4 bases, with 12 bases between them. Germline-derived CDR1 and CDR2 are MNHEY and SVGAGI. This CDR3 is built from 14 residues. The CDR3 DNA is TGTGCCAGCAGTTACGGGACACTCGGATACGAGCAGTACTTC. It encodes CASSYGTLGYEQYF.

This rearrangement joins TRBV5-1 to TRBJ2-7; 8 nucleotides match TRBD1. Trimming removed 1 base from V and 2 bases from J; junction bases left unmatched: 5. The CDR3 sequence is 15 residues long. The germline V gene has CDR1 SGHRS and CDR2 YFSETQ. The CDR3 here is CASSLSDRGPYEQYF. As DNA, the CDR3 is TGCGCCAGCAGCTTGTCCGACAGGGGACCCTACGAGCAGTACTTC.

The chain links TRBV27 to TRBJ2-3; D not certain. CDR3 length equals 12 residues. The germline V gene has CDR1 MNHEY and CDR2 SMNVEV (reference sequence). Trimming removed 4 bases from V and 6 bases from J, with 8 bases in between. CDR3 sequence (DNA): TGTGCCAGCAGTTCTCGGTCCGATACGCAGTATTTT. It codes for CASSSRSDTQYF.

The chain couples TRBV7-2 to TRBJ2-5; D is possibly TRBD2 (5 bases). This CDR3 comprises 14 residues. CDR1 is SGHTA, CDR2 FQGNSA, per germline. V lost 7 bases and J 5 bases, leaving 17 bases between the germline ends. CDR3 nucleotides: TGTGCCAGCAAAACTAGGCCCCTCGGGGAGACCCAGTACTTC. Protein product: CASKTRPLGETQYF.

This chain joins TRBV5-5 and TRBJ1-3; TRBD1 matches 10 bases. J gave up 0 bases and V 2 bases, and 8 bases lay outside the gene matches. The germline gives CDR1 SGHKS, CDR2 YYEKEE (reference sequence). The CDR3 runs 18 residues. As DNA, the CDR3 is TGTGCCAGCAGCTTAACCGGGACAGGGGTCTTCTCTGGAAACACCATATATTTT. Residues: CASSLTGTGVFSGNTIYF. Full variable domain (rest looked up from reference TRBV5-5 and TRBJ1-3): DAGVTQSPTHLIKTRGQQVTLRCSPISGHKSVSWYQQVLGQGPQFIFQYYEKEERGRGNFPDRFSARQFPNYSSELNVNALLLGDSALYLCASSLTGTGVFSGNTIYFGEGSWLTVV.

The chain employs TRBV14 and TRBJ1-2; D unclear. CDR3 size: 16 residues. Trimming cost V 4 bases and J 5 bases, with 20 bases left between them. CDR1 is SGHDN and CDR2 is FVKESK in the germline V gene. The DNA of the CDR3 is TGTGCCAGCAGCCCACCTCGTCCGGGAATTGTTTATGGCTACACCTTC. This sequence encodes CASSPPRPGIVYGYTF.

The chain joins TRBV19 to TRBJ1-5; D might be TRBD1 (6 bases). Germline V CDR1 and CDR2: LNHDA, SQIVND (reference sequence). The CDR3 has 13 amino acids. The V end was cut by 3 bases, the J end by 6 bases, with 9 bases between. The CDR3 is CASSMVGAQPQHF. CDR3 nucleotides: TGTGCCAGTAGTATGGTGGGGGCTCAGCCCCAGCATTTT.

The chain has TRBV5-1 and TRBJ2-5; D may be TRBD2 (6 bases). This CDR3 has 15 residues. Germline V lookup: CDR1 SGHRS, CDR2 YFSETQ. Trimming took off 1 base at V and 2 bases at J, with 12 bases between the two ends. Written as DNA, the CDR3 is TGCGCCAGCAGCTTGTTCACCGGGACTCAAGAGACCCAGTACTTC. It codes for CASSLFTGTQETQYF.

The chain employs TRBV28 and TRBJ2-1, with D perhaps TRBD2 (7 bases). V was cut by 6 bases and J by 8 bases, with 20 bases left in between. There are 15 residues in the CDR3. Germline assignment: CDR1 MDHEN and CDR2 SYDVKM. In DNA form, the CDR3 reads TGTGCCAGCAGCACCCGGGGGGCAGGGGACTATGAGCAGTTCTTC. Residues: CASSTRGAGDYEQFF.

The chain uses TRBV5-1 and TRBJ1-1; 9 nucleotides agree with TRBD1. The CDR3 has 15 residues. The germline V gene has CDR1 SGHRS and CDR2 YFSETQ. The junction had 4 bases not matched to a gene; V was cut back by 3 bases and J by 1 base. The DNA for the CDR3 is TGCGCCAGCAGCTCAGGGACAGGGAGGAACACTGAAGCTTTCTTT. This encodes CASSSGTGRNTEAFF.

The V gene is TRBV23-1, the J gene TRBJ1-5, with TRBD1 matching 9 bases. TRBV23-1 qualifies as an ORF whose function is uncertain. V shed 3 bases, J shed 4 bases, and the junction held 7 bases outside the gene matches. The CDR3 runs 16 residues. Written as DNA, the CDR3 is TGCGCCAGCAGTCAGCTAACAGGGGGCGGGAATCAGCCCCAGCATTTT. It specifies CASSQLTGGGNQPQHF.